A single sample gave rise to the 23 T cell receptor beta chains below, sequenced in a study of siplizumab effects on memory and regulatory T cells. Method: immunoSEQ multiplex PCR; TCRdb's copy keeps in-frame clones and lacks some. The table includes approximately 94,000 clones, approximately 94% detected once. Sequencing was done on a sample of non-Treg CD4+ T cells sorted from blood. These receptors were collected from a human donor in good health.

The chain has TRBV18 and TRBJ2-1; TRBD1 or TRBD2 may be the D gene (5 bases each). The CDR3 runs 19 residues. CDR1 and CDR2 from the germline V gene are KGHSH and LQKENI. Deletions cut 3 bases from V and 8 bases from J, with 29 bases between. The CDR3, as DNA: TGTGCCAGCTCACCGGCATTCATGGTCCTAGAGGGGTTTACCGATGAGCAGTTCTTC. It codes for CASSPAFMVLEGFTDEQFF.

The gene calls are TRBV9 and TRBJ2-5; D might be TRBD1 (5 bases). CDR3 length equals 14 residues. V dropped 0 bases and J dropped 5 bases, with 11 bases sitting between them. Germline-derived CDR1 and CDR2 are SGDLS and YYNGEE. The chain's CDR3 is CASSVEAGWETQYF. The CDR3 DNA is TGTGCCAGCAGCGTAGAAGCAGGGTGGGAGACCCAGTACTTC.

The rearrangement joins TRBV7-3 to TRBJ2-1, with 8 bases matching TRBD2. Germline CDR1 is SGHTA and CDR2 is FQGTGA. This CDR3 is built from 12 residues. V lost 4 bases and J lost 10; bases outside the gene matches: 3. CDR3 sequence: CASSSPGGEQFF. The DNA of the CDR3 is TGTGCCAGCAGCTCCCCGGGGGGGGAGCAGTTCTTC.

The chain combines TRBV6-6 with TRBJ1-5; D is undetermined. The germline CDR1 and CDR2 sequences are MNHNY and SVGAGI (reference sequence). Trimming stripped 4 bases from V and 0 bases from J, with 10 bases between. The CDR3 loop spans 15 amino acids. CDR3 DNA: TGTGCCAGCAGTTCCGGAGGCGGTAGCAATCAGCCCCAGCATTTT. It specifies CASSSGGGSNQPQHF.

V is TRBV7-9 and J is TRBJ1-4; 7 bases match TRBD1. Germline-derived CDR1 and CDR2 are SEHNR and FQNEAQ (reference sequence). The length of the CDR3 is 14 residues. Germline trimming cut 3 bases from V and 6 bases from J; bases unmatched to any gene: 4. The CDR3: CASSLKGGDEKLFF. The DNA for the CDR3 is TGTGCCAGCAGCTTGAAAGGGGGCGATGAAAAACTGTTTTTT.

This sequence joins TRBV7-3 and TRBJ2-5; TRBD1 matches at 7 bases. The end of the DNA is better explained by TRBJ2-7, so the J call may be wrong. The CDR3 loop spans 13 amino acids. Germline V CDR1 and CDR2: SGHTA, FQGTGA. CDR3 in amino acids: CASSFGDSYEQYF. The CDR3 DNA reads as TGTGCCAGCAGCTTCGGGGACAGCTACGAGCAGTACTTC.

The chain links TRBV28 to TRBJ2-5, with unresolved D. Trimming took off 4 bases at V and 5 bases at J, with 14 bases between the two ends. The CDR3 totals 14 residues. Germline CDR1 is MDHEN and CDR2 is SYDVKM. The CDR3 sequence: CASSSNWGVETQYF. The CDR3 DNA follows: TGTGCCAGCAGTTCTAACTGGGGTGTTGAGACCCAGTACTTC.

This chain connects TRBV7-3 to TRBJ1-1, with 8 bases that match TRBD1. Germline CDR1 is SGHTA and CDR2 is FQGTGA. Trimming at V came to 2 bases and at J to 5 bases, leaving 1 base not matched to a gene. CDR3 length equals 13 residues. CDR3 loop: CASSLDRGTEAFF. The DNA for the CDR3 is TGTGCCAGCAGCTTAGACAGGGGAACTGAAGCTTTCTTT.

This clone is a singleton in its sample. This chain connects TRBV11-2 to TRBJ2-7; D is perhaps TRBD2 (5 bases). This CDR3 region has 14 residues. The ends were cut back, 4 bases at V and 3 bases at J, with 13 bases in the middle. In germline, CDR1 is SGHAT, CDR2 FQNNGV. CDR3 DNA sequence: TGTGCCAGCAGCTATATACTCCGGGACTACGAGCAGTACTTC. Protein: CASSYILRDYEQYF.

The CDR3, as DNA: TGTGCCATCAGCCGACTGGGACAGGGAGAGGGTAGAGGACTCCACTTT. Its translation is CAISRLGQGEGRGLHF. The chain recombines TRBV10-3 with TRBJ1-6; TRBD1 matches at 9 bases. The CDR3 loop spans 16 amino acids. CDR1 is ENHRY, CDR2 SYGVKD, per germline. With 6 bases clipped from V and 16 bases from J, the junction kept 19 bases outside the gene matches.

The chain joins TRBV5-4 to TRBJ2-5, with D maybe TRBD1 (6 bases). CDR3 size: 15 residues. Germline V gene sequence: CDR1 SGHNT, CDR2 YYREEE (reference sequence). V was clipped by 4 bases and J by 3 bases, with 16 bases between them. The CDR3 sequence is CASSHDTGNEETQYF. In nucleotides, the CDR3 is TGTGCCAGCAGCCATGATACAGGGAATGAAGAGACCCAGTACTTC.

Here the CDR3 reads CASSSLAGGFGELFF. The CDR3 nucleotides read TGTGCCAGCAGCTCGTTAGCGGGAGGGTTCGGGGAGCTGTTTTTT. The chain is built from TRBV7-3 and TRBJ2-2; 11 nucleotides line up with TRBD2. Germline-derived CDR1 and CDR2 are SGHTA and FQGTGA. This CDR3 contains 15 residues. V was pared by 4 bases and J by 7 bases, with 5 bases of the junction left unmatched.

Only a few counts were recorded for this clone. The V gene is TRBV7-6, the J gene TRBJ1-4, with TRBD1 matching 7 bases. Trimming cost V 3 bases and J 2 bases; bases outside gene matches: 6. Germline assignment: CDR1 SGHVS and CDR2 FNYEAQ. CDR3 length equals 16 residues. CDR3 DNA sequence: TGTGCCAGCAGCTTGGGGCCAGGGGGGACTAATGAAAAACTGTTTTTT. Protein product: CASSLGPGGTNEKLFF.

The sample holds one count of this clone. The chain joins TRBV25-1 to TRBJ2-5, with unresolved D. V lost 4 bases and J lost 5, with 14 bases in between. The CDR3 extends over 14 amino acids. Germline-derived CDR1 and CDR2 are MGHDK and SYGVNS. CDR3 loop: CASSVHRALETQYF. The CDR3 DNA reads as TGTGCCAGCAGTGTACACCGGGCCCTGGAGACCCAGTACTTC.

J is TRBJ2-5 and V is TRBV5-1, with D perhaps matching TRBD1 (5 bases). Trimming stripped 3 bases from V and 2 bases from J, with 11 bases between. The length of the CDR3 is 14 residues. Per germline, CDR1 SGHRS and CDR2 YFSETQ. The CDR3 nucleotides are TGCGCCAGCAGCTCCTTTGACAGTCAAGAGACCCAGTACTTC. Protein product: CASSSFDSQETQYF.

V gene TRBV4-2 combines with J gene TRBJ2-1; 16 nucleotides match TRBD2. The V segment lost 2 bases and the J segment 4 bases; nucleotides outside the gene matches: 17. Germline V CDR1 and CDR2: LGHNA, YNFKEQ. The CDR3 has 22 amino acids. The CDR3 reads CASSQRDPSGLAGGPRYNEQFF. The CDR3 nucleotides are TGTGCCAGCAGCCAAAGAGACCCGTCGGGACTAGCGGGAGGGCCGCGTTACAATGAGCAGTTCTTC.

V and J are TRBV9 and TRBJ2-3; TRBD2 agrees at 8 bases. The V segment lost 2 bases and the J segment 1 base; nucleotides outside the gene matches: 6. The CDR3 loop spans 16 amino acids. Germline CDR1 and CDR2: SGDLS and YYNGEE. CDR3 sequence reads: CASSVVTAGGTDTQYF. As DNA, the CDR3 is TGTGCCAGCAGCGTCGTAACAGCGGGGGGCACAGATACGCAGTATTTT.

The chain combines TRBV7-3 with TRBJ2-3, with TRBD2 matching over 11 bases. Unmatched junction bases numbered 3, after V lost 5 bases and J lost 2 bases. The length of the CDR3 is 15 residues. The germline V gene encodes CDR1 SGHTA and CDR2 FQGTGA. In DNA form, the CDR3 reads TGTGCCAGCAGCCCTAGCGGGAGGCACACAGATACGCAGTATTTT. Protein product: CASSPSGRHTDTQYF.

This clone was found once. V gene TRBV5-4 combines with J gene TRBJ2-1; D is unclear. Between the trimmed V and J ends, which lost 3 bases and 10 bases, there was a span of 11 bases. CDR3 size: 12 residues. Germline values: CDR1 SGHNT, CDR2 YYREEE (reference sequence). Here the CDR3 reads CASSSEVKEQFF. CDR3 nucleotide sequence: TGTGCCAGCAGCTCGGAAGTGAAGGAGCAGTTCTTC.

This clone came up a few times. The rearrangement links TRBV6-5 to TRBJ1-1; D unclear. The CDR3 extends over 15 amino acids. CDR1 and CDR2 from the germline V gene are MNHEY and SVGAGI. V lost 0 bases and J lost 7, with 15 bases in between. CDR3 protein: CASSYSAQPILEAFF. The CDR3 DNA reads TGTGCCAGCAGTTACTCGGCACAGCCTATCCTTGAAGCTTTCTTT.

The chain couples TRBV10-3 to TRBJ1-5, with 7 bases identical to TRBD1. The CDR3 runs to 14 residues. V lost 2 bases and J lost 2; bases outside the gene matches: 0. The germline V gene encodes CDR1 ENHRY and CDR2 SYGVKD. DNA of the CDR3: TGTGCCATCAGTGAGACAGGGGGCAATCAGCCCCAGCATTTT. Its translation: CAISETGGNQPQHF.

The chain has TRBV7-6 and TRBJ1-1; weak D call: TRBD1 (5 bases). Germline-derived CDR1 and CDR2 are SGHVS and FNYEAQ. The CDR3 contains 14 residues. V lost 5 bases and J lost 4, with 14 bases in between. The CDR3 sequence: CASSGGRGSTEAFF. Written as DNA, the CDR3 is TGTGCCAGCAGCGGGGGGAGGGGTAGCACTGAAGCTTTCTTT.

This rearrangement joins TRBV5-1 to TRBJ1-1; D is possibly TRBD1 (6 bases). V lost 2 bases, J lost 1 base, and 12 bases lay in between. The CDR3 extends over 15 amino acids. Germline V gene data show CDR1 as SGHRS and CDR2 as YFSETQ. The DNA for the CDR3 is TGCGCCAGCAGCTTTGTGGGGGCCAAGAACACTGAAGCTTTCTTT. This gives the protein CASSFVGAKNTEAFF.